This TCR beta chain was identified during a study of blood T cell repertoires in COVID-19. Per the original methods: Researchers report that nucleated cell counts were estimated from reference gene primer amplification. Only in-frame clones appear in the TCRdb table, and some are missing; sequencing was by immunoSEQ multiplex PCR. D and trimming were read from the DNA, whereas the V and J calls and clone size are those reported in that table. The table shows about 140,000 clones, with 70% to 90% occurring only once. The TCR originated in a woman in her fifties or sixties with acute or convalescent COVID-19. Specimen: peripheral blood.

The CDR3 sequence is CASSESGTNYGYTF. For the CDR3, the DNA is TGTGCCAGCAGTGAAAGTGGCACTAACTATGGCTACACCTTC. V is TRBV6-1 and J is TRBJ1-2; no clear D gene. CDR1 is MNHNS, CDR2 SASEGT, per germline. CDR3 length: 14 amino acids. The germline V and J ends were trimmed by 2 bases and 0 bases, with 7 bases remaining between them.